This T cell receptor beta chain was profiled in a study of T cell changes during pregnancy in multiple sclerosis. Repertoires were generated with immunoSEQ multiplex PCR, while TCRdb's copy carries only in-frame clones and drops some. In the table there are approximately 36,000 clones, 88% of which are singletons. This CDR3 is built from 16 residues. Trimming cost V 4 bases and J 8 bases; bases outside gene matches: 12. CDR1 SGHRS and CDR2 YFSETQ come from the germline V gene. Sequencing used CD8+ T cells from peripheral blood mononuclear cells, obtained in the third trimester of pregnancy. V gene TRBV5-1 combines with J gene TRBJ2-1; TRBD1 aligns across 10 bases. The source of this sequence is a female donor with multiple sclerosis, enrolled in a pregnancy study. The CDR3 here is CASSRRDRGLRHEQFF. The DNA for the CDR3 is TGCGCCAGCAGCCGTCGCGACAGGGGGCTTAGACATGAGCAGTTCTTC.